The rows below give T cell receptor beta chains drawn from one sample of a study of T cell responses to AZD1222 COVID-19 vaccine. Only in-frame clones appear in the TCRdb table, and some are missing; sequencing was by immunoSEQ multiplex PCR. The table includes 150,000 to 200,000 clones, under 95% detected once. The sample in question was peripheral blood, obtained 28 days after the second AZD1222 dose. These receptors were taken from an adult who received the AZD1222 COVID-19 vaccine. Each CDR3 is given with its conserved first and last residue. The D gene is left open where the match is weak. The size field is filled for only some rows; it gives once, few, many or a size class.

>NA|TRBD1|TRBJ2-7|15|TRBV5-1
CASSWGTATSYEQYF
TGCGCCAGCAGCTGGGGGACAGCTACGTCCTACGAGCAGTACTTC
>NA|NA|TRBJ2-3|17|TRBV3-1/TRBV3-2
CASSLTWSSPSTDTQYF
TGTGCCAGCAGCCTAACGTGGTCCAGCCCTAGCACAGATACGCAGTATTTT
>few|TRBD1|TRBJ1-5|15|TRBV7-2
CASSLGGQGRQPQHF
TGTGCCAGCAGCTTAGGGGGACAGGGACGGCAGCCCCAGCATTTT
>NA|NA|TRBJ1-1|14|TRBV7-8
CASSLGGWNTEAFF
TGTGCCAGCAGCTTAGGGGGGTGGAACACTGAAGCTTTCTTT
>NA|NA|TRBJ1-2|14|TRBV9
CASSVHSEAQGYTF
TGTGCCAGCAGCGTACACTCAGAGGCTCAGGGCTACACCTTC
>NA|TRBD1|TRBJ1-2|18|TRBV18
CASSPQIPRDRGNYGYTF
TGTGCCAGCTCACCACAAATACCCCGGGACAGGGGAAACTATGGCTACACCTTC
>NA|NA|TRBJ2-5|13|TRBV27
CASRPGGGETQYF
TGTGCCAGCCGTCCCGGAGGGGGGGAGACCCAGTACTTC
>NA|NA|TRBJ1-1|14|TRBV5-1
CASRDQSMNTEAFF
TGCGCCAGCCGGGACCAGAGTATGAACACTGAAGCTTTCTTT
>NA|TRBD1|TRBJ1-5|18|TRBV10-2
CASSESRGTDREGQPQHF
TGCGCCAGCAGTGAGTCGAGGGGGACCGACAGGGAAGGACAGCCCCAGCATTTT
>NA|TRBD1|TRBJ1-2|15|TRBV29-1
CSVEGLTGGRYGYTF
TGCAGCGTTGAAGGTTTGACAGGGGGACGCTATGGCTACACCTTC
>NA|TRBD1|TRBJ1-4|15|TRBV18
CASSDGQATNEKLFF
TGTGCCAGCTCCGACGGACAGGCAACTAATGAAAAACTGTTTTTT
>NA|NA|TRBJ1-2|17|TRBV19
CASSVPGLRRDNYGYTF
TGTGCCAGTAGTGTACCGGGACTCCGTCGGGACAACTATGGCTACACCTTC
>once|TRBD1|TRBJ2-7|14|TRBV7-2
CASSQDRGWSEQYF
TGTGCCAGCTCCCAGGACAGGGGTTGGTCCGAGCAGTACTTC
>NA|NA|TRBJ2-7|12|TRBV6-5
CASSYEGYEQYF
TGTGCCAGCAGTTACGAGGGCTACGAGCAGTACTTC
>NA|NA|TRBJ1-3|15|TRBV5-1
CASSVTPSSGNTIYF
TGCGCCAGCAGCGTGACCCCTAGCTCTGGAAACACCATATATTTT
>NA|NA|TRBJ2-5|14|TRBV29-1
CSGGLGAHQETQYF
TGCAGCGGCGGCCTGGGAGCCCACCAAGAGACCCAGTACTTC
>NA|TRBD1|TRBJ1-2|15|TRBV7-2
CASSSQGQGANGYTF
TGTGCCAGCAGCTCACAGGGACAGGGGGCAAACGGCTACACCTTC
>NA|TRBD2|TRBJ2-3|14|TRBV2
CASTGRYSTDTQYF
TGTGCCAGCACCGGGAGGTATAGCACAGATACGCAGTATTTT
>NA|NA|TRBJ2-7|14|TRBV6-6
CASSYDGQSYEQYF
TGTGCCAGCAGTTACGACGGACAGTCCTACGAGCAGTACTTC
>NA|NA|TRBJ1-2|16|TRBV6-5
CASSYHLRGANYGYTF
TGTGCCAGCAGTTACCACCTCAGGGGAGCTAACTATGGCTACACCTTC
>few|NA|TRBJ1-6|14|TRBV7-3
CASSLTGGDSPLHF
TGTGCCAGCAGCTTAACAGGGGGGGATTCACCCCTCCACTTT
>NA|TRBD1|TRBJ1-5|15|TRBV2
CASSERWTGDQPQHF
TGTGCCAGCAGTGAAAGGTGGACAGGGGATCAGCCCCAGCATTTT
>NA|NA|TRBJ1-1|14|TRBV3-1/TRBV3-2
CASSQGFGVGEAFF
TGTGCCAGCAGCCAAGGTTTTGGGGTTGGTGAAGCTTTCTTT
>NA|TRBD1|TRBJ1-2|16|TRBV19
CASRRSSGTANYGYTF
TGTGCCAGTAGACGTTCTTCCGGGACAGCGAACTATGGCTACACCTTC
>once|NA|TRBJ1-4|16|TRBV5-1
CASSLDTGISNEKLFF
TGCGCCAGCAGCTTGGATACGGGGATCAGTAATGAAAAACTGTTTTTT
>NA|NA|TRBJ2-7|10|TRBV20-1
CSAGQYEQYF
TGCAGTGCGGGGCAGTACGAGCAGTACTTC
>NA|NA|TRBJ2-7|20|TRBV21-1
CASSRPLRFQPGLSGYEQYF
TGTGCCAGCAGCCGACCGTTAAGATTTCAGCCGGGATTATCGGGCTACGAGCAGTACTTC
>once|TRBD2|TRBJ2-1|14|TRBV29-1
CSFSGGSSYNEQFF
TGCAGCTTTAGCGGGGGGAGCTCCTACAATGAGCAGTTCTTC
>NA|NA|TRBJ1-1|16|TRBV9
CASSATSSLKNTEAFF
TGTGCCAGCAGCGCAACCAGCTCCCTCAAAAACACTGAAGCTTTCTTT
>NA|NA|TRBJ2-5|12|TRBV2
CASSSGIQTQYF
TGTGCCAGCAGCTCAGGGATACAGACCCAGTACTTC
>NA|NA|TRBJ2-5|15|TRBV5-1
CASSPMTGEGETQYF
TGCGCCAGCAGCCCGATGACAGGGGAGGGAGAGACCCAGTACTTC
>NA|TRBD1|TRBJ1-1|15|TRBV7-8
CASSLRQGWGTEAFF
TGTGCCAGCAGCTTACGACAGGGGTGGGGGACTGAAGCTTTCTTT
>once|NA|TRBJ1-1|16|TRBV7-8
CASSLSRQVLNTEAFF
TGTGCCAGCAGCTTATCTAGGCAGGTCCTTAACACTGAAGCTTTCTTT